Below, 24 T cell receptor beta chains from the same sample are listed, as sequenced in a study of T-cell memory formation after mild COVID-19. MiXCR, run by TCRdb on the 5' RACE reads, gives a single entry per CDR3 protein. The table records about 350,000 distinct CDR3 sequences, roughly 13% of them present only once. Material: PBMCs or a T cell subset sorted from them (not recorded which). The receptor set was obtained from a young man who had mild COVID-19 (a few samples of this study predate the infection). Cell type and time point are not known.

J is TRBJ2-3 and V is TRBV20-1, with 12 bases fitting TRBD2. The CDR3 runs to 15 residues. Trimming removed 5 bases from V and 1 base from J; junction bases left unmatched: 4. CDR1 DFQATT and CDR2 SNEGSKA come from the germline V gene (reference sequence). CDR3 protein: CSASPSGGGTDTQYF. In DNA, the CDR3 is TGCAGTGCTTCCCCTAGCGGGGGGGGCACAGATACGCAGTATTTT.

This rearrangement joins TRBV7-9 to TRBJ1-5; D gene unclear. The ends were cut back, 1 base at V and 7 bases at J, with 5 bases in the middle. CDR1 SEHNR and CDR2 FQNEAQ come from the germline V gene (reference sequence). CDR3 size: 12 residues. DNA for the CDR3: TGTGCCAGCAGCTTAGACGAACAGCCCCAGCATTTT. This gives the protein CASSLDEQPQHF.

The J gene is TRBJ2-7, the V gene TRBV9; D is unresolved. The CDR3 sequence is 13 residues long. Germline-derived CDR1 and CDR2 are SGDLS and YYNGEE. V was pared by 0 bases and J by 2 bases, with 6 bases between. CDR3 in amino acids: CASSVGPPYEQYF. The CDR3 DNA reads TGTGCCAGCAGCGTAGGTCCCCCCTACGAGCAGTACTTC.

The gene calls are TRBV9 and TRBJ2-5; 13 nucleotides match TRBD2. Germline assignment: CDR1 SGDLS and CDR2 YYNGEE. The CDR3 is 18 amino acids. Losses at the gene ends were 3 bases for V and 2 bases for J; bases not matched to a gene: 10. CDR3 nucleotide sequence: TGTGCCAGCAGCGGAGGACTAGCGGGGGCCGCAATACAAGAGACCCAGTACTTC. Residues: CASSGGLAGAAIQETQYF.

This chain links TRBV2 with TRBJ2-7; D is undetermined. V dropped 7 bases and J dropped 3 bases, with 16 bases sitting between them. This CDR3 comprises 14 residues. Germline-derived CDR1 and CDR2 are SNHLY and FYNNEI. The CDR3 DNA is TGTGCCAGCAAGTCCGGAGCGCGCCTCTACGAGCAGTACTTC. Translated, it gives CASKSGARLYEQYF.

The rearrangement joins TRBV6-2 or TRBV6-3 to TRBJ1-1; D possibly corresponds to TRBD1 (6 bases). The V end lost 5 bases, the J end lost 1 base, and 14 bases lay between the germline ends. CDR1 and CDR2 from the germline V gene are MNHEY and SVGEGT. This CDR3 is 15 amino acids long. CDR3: CASSRRGAGNTEAFF. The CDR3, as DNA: TGTGCCAGCAGTCGAAGGGGGGCCGGGAACACTGAAGCTTTCTTT.

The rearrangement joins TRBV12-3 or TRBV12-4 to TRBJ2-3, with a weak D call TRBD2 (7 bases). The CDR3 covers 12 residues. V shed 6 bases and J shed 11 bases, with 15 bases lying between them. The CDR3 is CASRPGGPGQYF. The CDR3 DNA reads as TGTGCCAGCAGACCGGGGGGCCCGGGGCAGTATTTT.

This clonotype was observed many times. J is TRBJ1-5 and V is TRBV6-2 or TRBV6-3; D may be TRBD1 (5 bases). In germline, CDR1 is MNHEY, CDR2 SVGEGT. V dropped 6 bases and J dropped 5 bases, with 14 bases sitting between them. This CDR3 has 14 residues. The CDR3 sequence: CASSPQVLDQPQHF. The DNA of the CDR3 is TGTGCCAGCAGCCCACAGGTACTAGATCAGCCCCAGCATTTT.

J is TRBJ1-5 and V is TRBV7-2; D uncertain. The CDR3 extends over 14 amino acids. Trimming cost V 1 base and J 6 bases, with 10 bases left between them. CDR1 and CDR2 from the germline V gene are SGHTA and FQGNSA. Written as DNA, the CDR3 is TGTGCCAGCAGCTTAGGAGGGTTGGGTCAGCCCCAGCATTTT. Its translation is CASSLGGLGQPQHF. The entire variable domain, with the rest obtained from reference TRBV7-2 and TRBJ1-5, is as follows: GAGVSQSPSNKVTEKGKDVELRCDPISGHTALYWYRQSLGQGLEFLIYFQGNSAPDKSGLPSDRFSAERTGGSVSTLTIQRTQQEDSAVYLCASSLGGLGQPQHFGDGTRLSIL.

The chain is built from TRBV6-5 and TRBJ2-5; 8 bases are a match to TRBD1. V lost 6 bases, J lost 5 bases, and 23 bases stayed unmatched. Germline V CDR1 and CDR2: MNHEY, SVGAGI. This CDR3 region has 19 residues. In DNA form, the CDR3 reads TGTGCCAGCAGAATTAAGAGGAGACAGGGGATTTATTCGTGGGAGACCCAGTACTTC. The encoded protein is CASRIKRRQGIYSWETQYF.

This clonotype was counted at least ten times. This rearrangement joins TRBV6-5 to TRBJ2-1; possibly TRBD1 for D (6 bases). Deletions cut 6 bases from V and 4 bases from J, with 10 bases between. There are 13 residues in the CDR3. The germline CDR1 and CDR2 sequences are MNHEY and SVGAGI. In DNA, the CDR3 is TGTGCCAGCAGGCACGGACAGTACAATGAGCAGTTCTTC. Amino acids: CASRHGQYNEQFF.

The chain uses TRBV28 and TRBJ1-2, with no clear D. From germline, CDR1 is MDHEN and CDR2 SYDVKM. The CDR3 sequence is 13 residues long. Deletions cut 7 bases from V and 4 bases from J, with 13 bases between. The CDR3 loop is CASTLAGPYGYTF. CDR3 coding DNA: TGTGCCAGCACCTTGGCGGGTCCCTATGGCTACACCTTC.

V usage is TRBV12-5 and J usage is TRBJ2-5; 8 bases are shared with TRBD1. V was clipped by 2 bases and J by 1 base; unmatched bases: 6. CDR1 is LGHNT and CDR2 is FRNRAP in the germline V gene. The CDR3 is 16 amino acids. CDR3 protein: CASGLSRGQGQETQYF. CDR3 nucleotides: TGTGCTAGTGGTTTGTCCCGAGGACAGGGCCAAGAGACCCAGTACTTC.

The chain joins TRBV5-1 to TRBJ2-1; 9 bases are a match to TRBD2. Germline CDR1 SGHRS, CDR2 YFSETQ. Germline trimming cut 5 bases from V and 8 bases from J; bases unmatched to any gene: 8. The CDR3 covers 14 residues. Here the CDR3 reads CASSRPSGADEQFF. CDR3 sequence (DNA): TGCGCCAGCAGTCGGCCTAGCGGGGCGGATGAGCAGTTCTTC.

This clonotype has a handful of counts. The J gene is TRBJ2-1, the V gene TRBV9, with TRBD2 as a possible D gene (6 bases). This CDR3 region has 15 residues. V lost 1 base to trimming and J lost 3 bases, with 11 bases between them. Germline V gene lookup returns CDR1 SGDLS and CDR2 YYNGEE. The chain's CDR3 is CASSVYGGVYNEQFF. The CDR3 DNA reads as TGTGCCAGCAGCGTATACGGGGGAGTCTACAATGAGCAGTTCTTC.

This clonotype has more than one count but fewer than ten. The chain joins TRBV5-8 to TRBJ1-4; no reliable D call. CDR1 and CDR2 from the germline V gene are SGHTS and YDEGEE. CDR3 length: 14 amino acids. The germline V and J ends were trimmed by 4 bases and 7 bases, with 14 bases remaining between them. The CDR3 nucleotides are TGTGCCAGCAGCCGGAGCTGGGGTGGTGAAAAACTGTTTTTT. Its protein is CASSRSWGGEKLFF.

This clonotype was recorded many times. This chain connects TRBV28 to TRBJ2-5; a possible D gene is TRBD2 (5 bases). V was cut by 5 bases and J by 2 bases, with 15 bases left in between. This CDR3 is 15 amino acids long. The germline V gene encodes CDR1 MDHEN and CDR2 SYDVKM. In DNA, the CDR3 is TGTGCCAGCAGTCCCTCGCCCGGGATTCAAGAGACCCAGTACTTC. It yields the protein CASSPSPGIQETQYF.

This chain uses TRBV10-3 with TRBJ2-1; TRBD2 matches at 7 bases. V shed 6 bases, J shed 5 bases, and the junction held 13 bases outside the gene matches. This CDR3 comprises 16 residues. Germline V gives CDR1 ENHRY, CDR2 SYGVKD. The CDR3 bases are TGTGCCATCAGGGACCGGGGGGATCGAGAGGACAATGAGCAGTTCTTC. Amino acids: CAIRDRGDREDNEQFF.

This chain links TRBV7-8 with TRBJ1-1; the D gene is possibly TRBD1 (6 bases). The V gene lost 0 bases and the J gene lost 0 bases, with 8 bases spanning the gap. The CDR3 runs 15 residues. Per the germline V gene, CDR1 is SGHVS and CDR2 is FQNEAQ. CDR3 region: CASSLAHRVNTEAFF. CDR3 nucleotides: TGTGCCAGCAGCTTAGCGCACAGGGTGAACACTGAAGCTTTCTTT.

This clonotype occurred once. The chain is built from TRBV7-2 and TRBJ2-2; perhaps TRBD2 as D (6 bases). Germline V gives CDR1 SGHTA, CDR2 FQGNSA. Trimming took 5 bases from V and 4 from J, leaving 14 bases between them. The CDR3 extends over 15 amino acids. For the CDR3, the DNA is TGTGCCAGCAGCCCCAGGGAGGTGGGCACCGGGGAGCTGTTTTTT. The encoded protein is CASSPREVGTGELFF.

CDR3 nucleotides: TGTGCCAGCAGCTCAACCGAAGGGGGCTGGGCGGGCAAACTGTTTTTT. Protein product: CASSSTEGGWAGKLFF. This chain connects TRBV7-9 to TRBJ1-4, with 7 bases matching TRBD1. The CDR3 consists of 16 residues. Germline trimming cut 4 bases from V and 11 bases from J; bases unmatched to any gene: 16. Germline CDR1 reads SEHNR; CDR2 reads FQNEAQ (reference sequence).

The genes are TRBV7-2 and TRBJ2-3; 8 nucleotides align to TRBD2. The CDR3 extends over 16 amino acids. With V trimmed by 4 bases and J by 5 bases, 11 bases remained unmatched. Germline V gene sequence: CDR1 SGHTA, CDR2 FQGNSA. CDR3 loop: CASSSAGGNYVDTQYF. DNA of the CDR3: TGTGCCAGCAGCTCTGCGGGGGGAAACTATGTAGATACGCAGTATTTT.

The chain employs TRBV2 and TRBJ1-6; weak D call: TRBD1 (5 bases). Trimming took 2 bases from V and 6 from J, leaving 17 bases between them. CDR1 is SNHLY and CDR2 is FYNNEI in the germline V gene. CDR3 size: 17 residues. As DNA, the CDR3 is TGTGCCAGCAGTGAACCGGGACTTTCCGCGACTAATTCACCCCTCCACTTT. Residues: CASSEPGLSATNSPLHF.

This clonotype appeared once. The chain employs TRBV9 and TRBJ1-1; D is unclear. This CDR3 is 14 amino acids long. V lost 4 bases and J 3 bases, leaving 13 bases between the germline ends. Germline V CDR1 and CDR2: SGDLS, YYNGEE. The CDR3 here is CASSPQLIDTEAFF. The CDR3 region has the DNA TGTGCCAGCAGCCCGCAGCTAATCGACACTGAAGCTTTCTTT.